The entry below gives a single TCR beta chain sequence along with its context. This sample is drawn from a study of blood T cell repertoires in COVID-19. For the study at large: Whether acute or convalescent, the COVID-19 samples came from the United States, Italy and Spain. T cells, B-cell-depleted T cells, or PBMCs provided the cDNA or gDNA that served as material.

Between the trimmed V and J ends, which lost 0 bases and 0 bases, there was a span of 8 bases. CDR3 length: 15 amino acids. Germline V lookup: CDR1 SGHVS, CDR2 FNYEAQ. The table came from immunoSEQ multiplex PCR; TCRdb's copy has only in-frame clones and leaves some out. The sample records 140,000 to 150,000 clones, more than 75% being singletons. The rearrangement links TRBV7-6 to TRBJ1-1; tentatively, D is TRBD1 (5 bases). This TCR was recovered from a human donor in a cohort sampled during active COVID-19. Source material: peripheral blood. As DNA, the CDR3 is TGTGCCAGCAGCTTAGCTCGGGGGTTGAACACTGAAGCTTTCTTT. It is translated as CASSLARGLNTEAFF.